A single sample gave rise to the 19 T cell receptor beta chains below, sequenced in a study of cytomegalovirus exposure and HLA in healthy donors. In the PCR, 60 Vbeta and 13 Jbeta primers were used. Assay used: immunoSEQ multiplex PCR; TCRdb lists only in-frame clones, some missing. The sample comprises some 130,000 clones, 66% of which are singletons, and about 1.5% rests with the top ten. Sequenced material: PBMCs. These receptors were taken from a human donor in good health.

This chain connects TRBV5-6 to TRBJ2-3; 9 bases fit TRBD1. Germline CDR1 SGHDT, CDR2 YYEEEE. J gave up 3 bases and V 1 base, and 6 bases lay outside the gene matches. The length of the CDR3 is 16 residues. Written as DNA, the CDR3 is TGTGCCAGCAGCTTGCCGGGACAGGGCCTGACAGATACGCAGTATTTT. Its protein is CASSLPGQGLTDTQYF.

This chain joins TRBV7-2 and TRBJ2-7; TRBD2 matches at 9 bases. J gave up 3 bases and V 1 base, and 4 bases lay outside the gene matches. The CDR3 is 15 amino acids. Germline loops: CDR1 SGHTA, CDR2 FQGNSA. The CDR3, as DNA: TGTGCCAGCAGCTTAGGGGCTAGCGGGAACTACGAGCAGTACTTC. It translates to CASSLGASGNYEQYF.

The V call is TRBV19, the J call TRBJ1-5, with 9 bases fitting TRBD1. Germline loops: CDR1 LNHDA, CDR2 SQIVND (reference sequence). Losses at the gene ends were 6 bases for V and 0 bases for J; bases not matched to a gene: 3. CDR3 length: 15 residues. The CDR3 loop reads CASRRQGDSNQPQHF. The CDR3 DNA is TGTGCCAGTAGGAGACAGGGGGATAGCAATCAGCCCCAGCATTTT.

The chain employs TRBV9 and TRBJ2-1; 12 bases align to TRBD2. CDR1 and CDR2 (germline): SGDLS, YYNGEE. Unmatched junction bases numbered 5, after V lost 4 bases and J lost 6 bases. CDR3 length: 15 residues. The CDR3 sequence: CASSPTSGSPNEQFF. CDR3 in DNA: TGTGCCAGCAGCCCGACTAGCGGGAGTCCCAATGAGCAGTTCTTC.

This clone has just a few counts. This sequence joins TRBV29-1 and TRBJ2-7, with D possibly being TRBD1 (6 bases). Germline-derived CDR1 and CDR2 are SQVTM and ANQGSEA. The length of the CDR3 is 14 residues. V dropped 0 bases and J dropped 0 bases, with 9 bases sitting between them. The CDR3 here is CSVEDPGDSYEQYF. For the CDR3, the DNA is TGCAGCGTTGAAGACCCAGGGGACTCCTACGAGCAGTACTTC.

The V call is TRBV12-5, the J call TRBJ2-5; the match to TRBD1 covers 9 bases. The CDR3 contains 13 residues. Germline lookup yields CDR1 LGHNT and CDR2 FRNRAP. Trimming took 6 bases from V and 3 from J; bases not matched to a gene: 2. This CDR3 is CASGRTGEETQYF. The CDR3 DNA is TGTGCTAGTGGCCGGACAGGGGAAGAGACCCAGTACTTC.

This chain uses TRBV9 with TRBJ2-7; 10 nucleotides line up with TRBD1. Germline values: CDR1 SGDLS, CDR2 YYNGEE. This CDR3 comprises 15 residues. J gave up 3 bases and V 3 bases, and 6 bases lay outside the gene matches. CDR3 protein: CASSAGDRGSYEQYF. In DNA form, the CDR3 reads TGTGCCAGCAGCGCAGGGGACAGGGGAAGCTACGAGCAGTACTTC.

This chain links TRBV19 with TRBJ2-2; D is unclear. Trimming took off 3 bases at V and 6 bases at J, with 8 bases between the two ends. Looked up from germline, CDR1 is LNHDA and CDR2 is SQIVND (reference sequence). The CDR3 totals 13 residues. This CDR3 is CASSIPGSGELFF. Here the CDR3 DNA reads TGTGCCAGTAGTATTCCCGGGTCCGGGGAGCTGTTTTTT.

This chain uses TRBV13 with TRBJ2-7; 8 nucleotides align to TRBD1. V lost 1 base to trimming and J lost 5 bases; unmatched junction nucleotides: 10. Germline lookup yields CDR1 PRHDT and CDR2 FYEKMQ (reference sequence). CDR3 length: 16 amino acids. The CDR3 sequence is CASSLEVAGGGNEQYF. The DNA for the CDR3 is TGTGCCAGCAGCTTAGAGGTCGCAGGGGGCGGGAACGAGCAGTACTTC.

CDR3 nucleotides: TGTGCCAGCAGTTCCACGGGGGAGACCCAGTACTTC. As protein: CASSSTGETQYF. The V call is TRBV5-4, the J call TRBJ2-5, with D possibly TRBD2 on 5 matching bases. Trimming removed 5 bases at V and 5 bases at J, with 10 bases between. The CDR3 contains 12 residues. In germline, CDR1 is SGHNT, CDR2 YYREEE (reference sequence).

The chain links TRBV6-1 to TRBJ2-1; D possibly corresponds to TRBD2 (6 bases). The CDR3 has 15 amino acids. V dropped 7 bases and J dropped 6 bases, with 19 bases sitting between them. Germline CDR1 is MNHNS and CDR2 is SASEGT. DNA of the CDR3: TGTGCCAGCAAAATGGGGGAGGACTCTATCAATGAGCAGTTCTTC. Its protein product is CASKMGEDSINEQFF.

The sample holds a few counts of this clone. This chain links TRBV11-3 with TRBJ2-3, with 8 bases identical to TRBD2. Trimming cost V 2 bases and J 5 bases; bases outside gene matches: 0. Germline CDR1 SGHNT, CDR2 YENEEA. This CDR3 spans 13 amino acids. DNA of the CDR3: TGTGCCAGCAGCTTACTAGCGGGAGATACGCAGTATTTT. The encoded protein is CASSLLAGDTQYF.

The chain employs TRBV28 and TRBJ2-5; 7 bases line up with TRBD1. The CDR3 is 15 residues long. Losses at the gene ends were 7 bases for V and 5 bases for J; bases not matched to a gene: 13. Germline V gives CDR1 MDHEN, CDR2 SYDVKM. The CDR3 region is CASTPDRLNRETQYF. CDR3 sequence (DNA): TGTGCCAGCACCCCGGACAGGCTCAATAGGGAGACCCAGTACTTC.

Worth noting for this clone: Other DNA sequences in this sample translate to the same CDR3. This rearrangement joins TRBV9 to TRBJ2-3; D gene ambiguous. The CDR3 runs 14 residues. The V end was cut by 2 bases, the J end by 0 bases, with 7 bases between. The germline gives CDR1 SGDLS, CDR2 YYNGEE. The DNA for the CDR3 is TGTGCCAGCAGCGTGCGCACGAGCACAGATACGCAGTATTTT. It yields the protein CASSVRTSTDTQYF.

The chain has TRBV18 and TRBJ2-3; 8 nucleotides line up with TRBD2. The CDR3 has 16 residues. Per germline, CDR1 KGHSH and CDR2 LQKENI. V lost 2 bases to trimming and J lost 5 bases; unmatched junction nucleotides: 9. Here the CDR3 DNA reads TGTGCCAGCTCACCAATCGGAGCGGGGGCGGTAGATACGCAGTATTTT. As protein: CASSPIGAGAVDTQYF.

This chain joins TRBV28 and TRBJ1-2; tentatively, D is TRBD1 (5 bases). Germline values: CDR1 MDHEN, CDR2 SYDVKM. V lost 4 bases and J 0 bases, leaving 15 bases between the germline ends. The CDR3 totals 16 residues. The CDR3 nucleotides read TGTGCCAGCAGTTCCGTGGCAGGGAGGGCTAACTATGGCTACACCTTC. It translates to CASSSVAGRANYGYTF.

V gene TRBV27 combines with J gene TRBJ1-5; 7 bases agree with TRBD1. The CDR3 length is 16 residues. The trim removed 7 bases at V and 0 bases at J, leaving 9 bases unmatched. Germline CDR1 MNHEY, CDR2 SMNVEV (reference sequence). In DNA form, the CDR3 reads TGTGCCAGCACCCTTTTCAGGGGGTCTAGCAATCAGCCCCAGCATTTT. This translates into CASTLFRGSSNQPQHF.

V gene TRBV7-8 combines with J gene TRBJ1-2; TRBD1 is a possible D gene (6 bases). This CDR3 is 15 amino acids long. CDR1 and CDR2 from the germline V gene are SGHVS and FQNEAQ. V lost 0 bases to trimming and J lost 5 bases, with 13 bases between them. CDR3 DNA sequence: TGTGCCAGCAGCTTAGCGGGAGGGGGGCAATATGGCTACACCTTC. This gives the protein CASSLAGGGQYGYTF. The whole variable domain, remainder taken from reference TRBV7-8 and TRBJ1-2, is GAGVSQSPRYKVAKRGQDVALRCDPISGHVSLFWYQQALGQGPEFLTYFQNEAQLDKSGLPSDRFFAERPEGSVSTLKIQRTQQEDSAVYLCASSLAGGGQYGYTFGSGTRLTVV.

The chain carries TRBV5-1 and TRBJ2-7; TRBD1 aligns across 7 bases. Germline V gene data show CDR1 as SGHRS and CDR2 as YFSETQ. The CDR3 spans 12 residues. With V trimmed by 2 bases and J by 6 bases, 2 bases remained unmatched. CDR3 sequence (DNA): TGCGCCAGCAGCTTTGACAGGGTCGAGCAGTACTTC. Translated: CASSFDRVEQYF.